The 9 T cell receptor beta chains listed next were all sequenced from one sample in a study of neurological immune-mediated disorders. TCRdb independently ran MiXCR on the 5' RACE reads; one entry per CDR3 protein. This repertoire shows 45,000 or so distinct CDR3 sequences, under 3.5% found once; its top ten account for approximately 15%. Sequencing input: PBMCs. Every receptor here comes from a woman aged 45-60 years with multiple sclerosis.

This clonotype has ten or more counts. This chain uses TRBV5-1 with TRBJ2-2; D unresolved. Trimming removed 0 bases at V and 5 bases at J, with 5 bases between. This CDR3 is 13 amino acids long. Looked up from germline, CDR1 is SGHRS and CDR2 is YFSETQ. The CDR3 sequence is CASSLGDTGELFF. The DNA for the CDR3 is TGCGCCAGCAGCTTGGGTGATACCGGGGAGCTGTTTTTT.

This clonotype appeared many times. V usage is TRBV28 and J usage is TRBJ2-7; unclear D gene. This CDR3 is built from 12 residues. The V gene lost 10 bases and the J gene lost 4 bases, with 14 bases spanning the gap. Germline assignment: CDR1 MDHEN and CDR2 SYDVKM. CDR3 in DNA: TGTGCCACCAAAAGTGGGCGGTACGAGCAGTACTTC. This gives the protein CATKSGRYEQYF.

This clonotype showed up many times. The CDR3 coding sequence is TGCAGTGCTGAAGGACGGGTGGGAGGCTACACCTTC. As protein: CSAEGRVGGYTF. V gene TRBV20-1 combines with J gene TRBJ1-2; D unresolved. The CDR3 spans 12 residues. V lost 5 bases to trimming and J lost 8 bases, with 15 bases between them. Germline V gene lookup returns CDR1 DFQATT and CDR2 SNEGSKA (reference sequence).

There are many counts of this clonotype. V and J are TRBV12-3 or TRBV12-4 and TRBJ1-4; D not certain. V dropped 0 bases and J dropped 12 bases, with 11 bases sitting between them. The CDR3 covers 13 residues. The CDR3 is CASSLAQGKQLFF. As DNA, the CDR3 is TGTGCCAGCAGTTTAGCGCAAGGGAAGCAACTGTTTTTT.

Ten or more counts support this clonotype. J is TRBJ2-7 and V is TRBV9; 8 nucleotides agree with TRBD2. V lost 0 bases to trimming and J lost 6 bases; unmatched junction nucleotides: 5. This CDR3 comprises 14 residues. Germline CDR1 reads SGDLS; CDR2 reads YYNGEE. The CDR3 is CASSVVAGGGEQYF. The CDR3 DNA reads TGTGCCAGCAGCGTAGTTGCGGGAGGAGGCGAGCAGTACTTC.

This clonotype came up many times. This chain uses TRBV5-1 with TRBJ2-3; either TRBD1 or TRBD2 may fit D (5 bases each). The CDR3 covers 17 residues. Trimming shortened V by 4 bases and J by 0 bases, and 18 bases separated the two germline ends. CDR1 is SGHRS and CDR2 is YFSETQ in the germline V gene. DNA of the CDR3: TGCGCCAGCAGCCCGGTCCCCACGGGACCTAGCACAGATACGCAGTATTTT. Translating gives CASSPVPTGPSTDTQYF.

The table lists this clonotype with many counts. DNA of the CDR3: TGTGCCACCAGCAGAGCCAGAATGGAGACCCAGTACTTC. Translated, it gives CATSRARMETQYF. The rearrangement uses TRBV15 and TRBJ2-5; D is uncertain. The germline V gene has CDR1 LNHNV and CDR2 YYDKDF (reference sequence). The CDR3 consists of 13 residues. V lost 1 base to trimming and J lost 5 bases, with 8 bases between them.

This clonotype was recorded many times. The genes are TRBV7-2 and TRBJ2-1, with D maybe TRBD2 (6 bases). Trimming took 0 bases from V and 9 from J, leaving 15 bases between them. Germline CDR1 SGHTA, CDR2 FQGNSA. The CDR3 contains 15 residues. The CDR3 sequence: CASSLAGGVGGEQFF. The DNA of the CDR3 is TGTGCCAGCAGCTTAGCGGGAGGAGTCGGTGGTGAGCAGTTCTTC.

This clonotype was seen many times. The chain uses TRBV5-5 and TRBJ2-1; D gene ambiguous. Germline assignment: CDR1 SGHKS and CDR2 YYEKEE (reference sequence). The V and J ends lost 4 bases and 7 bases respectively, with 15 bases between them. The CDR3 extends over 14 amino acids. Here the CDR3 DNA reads TGTGCCAGCAGCCGAGATGGATTTGGGAATGAGCAGTTCTTC. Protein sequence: CASSRDGFGNEQFF. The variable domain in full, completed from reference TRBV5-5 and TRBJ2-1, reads DAGVTQSPTHLIKTRGQQVTLRCSPISGHKSVSWYQQVLGQGPQFIFQYYEKEERGRGNFPDRFSARQFPNYSSELNVNALLLGDSALYLCASSRDGFGNEQFFGPGTRLTVL.